What follows are 9 T cell receptor beta chains derived from one specimen sequenced in a study of blood T cell repertoires in COVID-19. Some clones are missing from TCRdb's copy, which holds only in-frame ones; the method was immunoSEQ multiplex PCR. The sample lists some 80,000 clones; about four fifths were seen once. Sequencing was carried out using peripheral blood. These TCRs come from a woman between 65 and 79 years old with acute or convalescent COVID-19.

The table lists this clone with a few counts. This sequence joins TRBV6-6 and TRBJ2-7; TRBD1 agrees at 10 bases. J gave up 1 base and V 3 bases, and 6 bases lay outside the gene matches. Germline-derived CDR1 and CDR2 are MNHNY and SVGAGI (reference sequence). The CDR3 covers 16 residues. CDR3 sequence (DNA): TGTGCCAGCAGTTATTCAAGACAGGGGGCATCCTACGAGCAGTACTTC. It translates to CASSYSRQGASYEQYF.

This clone was seen once. The chain uses TRBV2 and TRBJ1-3, with 10 nucleotides matching TRBD1. Per germline, CDR1 SNHLY and CDR2 FYNNEI. With 6 bases clipped from V and 2 bases from J, the junction kept 4 bases outside the gene matches. This CDR3 is 15 amino acids long. This chain's CDR3 is CASRVGTGAGNTIYF. The CDR3 nucleotides are TGTGCCAGCAGAGTCGGGACAGGGGCTGGAAACACCATATATTTT.

The J gene is TRBJ1-2, the V gene TRBV21-1. TRBV21-1 is given as a pseudogene. This CDR3 region has 12 residues. The CDR3 DNA sequence: TGTGCCAGCAGCAAGGGGGAGGAGGGCTACACCTTC. It codes for CASSKGEEGYTF.

The gene calls are TRBV6-5 and TRBJ2-7; D might be TRBD2 (6 bases). Trimming took 7 bases from V and 0 from J, leaving 13 bases between them. This CDR3 region has 14 residues. From germline, CDR1 is MNHEY and CDR2 SVGAGI. CDR3 loop: CASIVAGFSYEQYF. CDR3 nucleotide sequence: TGTGCCAGCATTGTTGCGGGGTTCTCCTACGAGCAGTACTTC.

The chain carries TRBV5-4 and TRBJ1-1; D is undetermined. V was trimmed by 1 base and J by 7 bases, leaving 14 bases between them. CDR1 and CDR2 from the germline V gene are SGHNT and YYREEE (reference sequence). The CDR3 loop spans 14 amino acids. The CDR3, as DNA: TGTGCCAGCAGCTTGCGTCCTAGATCGGTTGAAGCTTTCTTT. Translating gives CASSLRPRSVEAFF. Full variable domain (rest looked up from reference TRBV5-4 and TRBJ1-1): ETGVTQSPTHLIKTRGQQVTLRCSSQSGHNTVSWYQQALGQGPQFIFQYYREEENGRGNFPPRFSGLQFPNYSSELNVNALELDDSALYLCASSLRPRSVEAFFGQGTRLTVV.

This clone has more than one count but fewer than ten. The J gene is TRBJ2-2, the V gene TRBV5-4, with 11 nucleotides matching TRBD1. In germline, CDR1 is SGHNT, CDR2 YYREEE (reference sequence). V shed 0 bases, J shed 1 base, and the junction held 5 bases outside the gene matches. The CDR3 extends over 18 amino acids. CDR3 coding DNA: TGTGCCAGCAGCTTGGCGGGACAGGGGGGATTGAACACCGGGGAGCTGTTTTTT. Amino acids: CASSLAGQGGLNTGELFF.

The gene calls are TRBV6-1 and TRBJ2-7; D not resolved. The CDR3 length is 11 residues. The germline V gene encodes CDR1 MNHNS and CDR2 SASEGT. V shed 3 bases and J shed 4 bases, with 4 bases lying between them. CDR3: CASSDIYEQYF. DNA of the CDR3: TGTGCCAGCAGTGACATTTACGAGCAGTACTTC.

This rearrangement joins TRBV6-2 or TRBV6-3 to TRBJ1-2; D call uncertain. CDR3 length: 12 residues. The V gene lost 5 bases and the J gene lost 8 bases, with 12 bases spanning the gap. Germline assignment: CDR1 MNHEY and CDR2 SVGEGT. The CDR3 region is CASSLGQRGYTF. The CDR3 bases are TGTGCCAGCAGTCTTGGGCAACGGGGCTACACCTTC.

This sequence joins TRBV5-4 and TRBJ1-3; 10 positions match TRBD1. Germline trimming cut 4 bases from V and 2 bases from J; bases unmatched to any gene: 12. CDR1 and CDR2 from the germline V gene are SGHNT and YYREEE (reference sequence). The CDR3 spans 18 residues. The CDR3 sequence: CASSRGTGEALAGNTIYF. The CDR3 bases are TGTGCCAGCAGCCGAGGGACAGGGGAAGCACTGGCTGGAAACACCATATATTTT.